These 19 T cell receptor beta chains originate from one sample sequenced in a study of Ad26.COV2.S vaccination and SARS-CoV-2 variants. Assay used: immunoSEQ multiplex PCR; TCRdb lists only in-frame clones, some missing. The sample carries some 460,000 clones, nearly 90% recorded once. As to treatment: around 19 received Ad26.COV2.S at low or high dose, single or two shots; about 5 received placebo; per-sample allocation not given. Sample collection was performed on day 63 after the first vaccine or placebo injection. The starting material was peripheral blood, obtained in a trial of Ad26.COV2.S vaccine versus placebo. Every receptor here comes from a person aged 18-65 years who received the Ad26.COV2.S COVID-19 vaccine or a placebo.

This chain joins TRBV10-3 and TRBJ1-5; TRBD1 matches at 9 bases. The V segment lost 10 bases and the J segment 6 bases; nucleotides outside the gene matches: 13. CDR3 length equals 15 residues. CDR1 ENHRY and CDR2 SYGVKD come from the germline V gene. The CDR3: CATGTGTGSGQPQHF. The CDR3 nucleotides are TGTGCCACCGGGACCGGGACAGGGAGTGGTCAGCCCCAGCATTTT.

The chain is built from TRBV18 and TRBJ1-4, with a possible D match to TRBD1 (5 bases). This CDR3 is built from 17 residues. The V end lost 1 base, the J end lost 10 bases, and 22 bases lay between the germline ends. CDR1 KGHSH and CDR2 LQKENI come from the germline V gene. The CDR3: CASSPLPSGSRGGKLFF. CDR3 nucleotide sequence: TGTGCCAGCTCACCACTCCCGTCGGGGAGCCGCGGGGGAAAACTGTTTTTT.

The chain couples TRBV6-5 to TRBJ1-2; no definite D call. The CDR3 has 13 residues. Deletions cut 1 base from V and 7 bases from J, with 10 bases between. Germline V gives CDR1 MNHEY, CDR2 SVGAGI. The CDR3 is CASSYFGDTGYTF. CDR3 DNA sequence: TGTGCCAGCAGTTACTTCGGGGATACTGGCTACACCTTC.

This clone was found a few times. This chain links TRBV28 with TRBJ1-2; possible D gene TRBD1, 6 bases. Germline V CDR1 and CDR2: MDHEN, SYDVKM. This CDR3 is 14 amino acids long. The V end lost 3 bases, the J end lost 7 bases, and 15 bases lay between the germline ends. The CDR3 DNA sequence: TGTGCCAGCAGTTTTGCCCGGGGGCGTCCTGGCTACACCTTC. It codes for CASSFARGRPGYTF.

This sequence joins TRBV7-2 and TRBJ2-1, with a possible D match to TRBD1 (6 bases). The germline V gene encodes CDR1 SGHTA and CDR2 FQGNSA. The V and J ends lost 2 bases and 0 bases respectively, with 17 bases between them. The CDR3 runs to 18 residues. The CDR3 loop is CASSLNVPGASSYNEQFF. The CDR3 DNA is TGTGCCAGCAGCTTAAATGTTCCAGGGGCGAGCTCCTACAATGAGCAGTTCTTC.

The rearrangement links TRBV10-3 to TRBJ2-7, with D maybe TRBD1 (6 bases). The CDR3 is 13 amino acids. The V and J ends lost 7 bases and 2 bases respectively, with 12 bases between them. Germline loops: CDR1 ENHRY, CDR2 SYGVKD. CDR3 sequence (DNA): TGTGCCATCACTCCACAGGGAACCTACGAGCAGTACTTC. Encoded protein: CAITPQGTYEQYF.

This clone has only one observation. The chain combines TRBV7-8 with TRBJ1-4; maybe TRBD1 (6 bases). The CDR3 has 15 amino acids. The ends were cut back, 1 base at V and 8 bases at J, with 14 bases in the middle. Per germline, CDR1 SGHVS and CDR2 FQNEAQ. CDR3: CASSLVGTKTEKLFF. For the CDR3, the DNA is TGTGCCAGCAGCTTAGTCGGGACAAAGACCGAAAAACTGTTTTTT.

V usage is TRBV6-6 and J usage is TRBJ2-2; 7 bases agree with TRBD1. V lost 0 bases to trimming and J lost 3 bases; unmatched junction nucleotides: 4. Germline-derived CDR1 and CDR2 are MNHNY and SVGAGI (reference sequence). The CDR3 sequence is 16 residues long. CDR3: CASSYSRGRDTGELFF. The CDR3 nucleotides read TGTGCCAGCAGTTACTCAAGGGGGCGGGACACCGGGGAGCTGTTTTTT.

This clone is a singleton in its sample. This sequence joins TRBV19 and TRBJ1-2; D gene uncertain. V shed 3 bases and J shed 8 bases, with 13 bases lying between them. This CDR3 contains 13 residues. Germline CDR1 is LNHDA and CDR2 is SQIVND (reference sequence). CDR3 DNA: TGTGCCAGTAGTATTCCGAGGGCCTACGGCTACACCTTC. Its protein is CASSIPRAYGYTF.

This chain links TRBV19 with TRBJ2-3; 9 nucleotides align to TRBD2. Germline trimming cut 1 base from V and 1 base from J; bases unmatched to any gene: 6. The CDR3 sequence is 17 residues long. The germline gives CDR1 LNHDA, CDR2 SQIVND (reference sequence). The CDR3, as DNA: TGTGCCAGTAGTATAGGGGCTAGCGGGGTGCGCACAGATACGCAGTATTTT. Translated: CASSIGASGVRTDTQYF.

V and J are TRBV18 and TRBJ2-1; 7 nucleotides line up with TRBD1. The V gene end was trimmed by 3 bases and the J gene end by 5 bases; junction bases not matched to a gene: 19. This CDR3 is built from 19 residues. CDR1 and CDR2 from the germline V gene are KGHSH and LQKENI. CDR3 coding DNA: TGTGCCAGCTCACCCCAAGTATTGCAGGGGGAAAGGGTACACAATGAGCAGTTCTTC. Residues: CASSPQVLQGERVHNEQFF.

The chain is built from TRBV18 and TRBJ2-2; maybe TRBD2 (7 bases). Trimming shortened V by 3 bases and J by 4 bases, and 15 bases separated the two germline ends. Germline CDR1 reads KGHSH; CDR2 reads LQKENI. The CDR3 is made up of 16 amino acids. The CDR3 sequence is CASSPRRGGSTGELFF. DNA of the CDR3: TGTGCCAGCTCACCCCGGAGGGGGGGATCCACCGGGGAGCTGTTTTTT.

The chain has TRBV20-1 and TRBJ2-7; 7 nucleotides match TRBD2. Trimming at V came to 5 bases and at J to 9 bases, leaving 7 bases not matched to a gene. Germline lookup yields CDR1 DFQATT and CDR2 SNEGSKA (reference sequence). The CDR3 runs to 11 residues. CDR3 region: CSASSGERQYF. In nucleotides, the CDR3 is TGCAGTGCTTCGAGCGGGGAGCGGCAGTACTTC.

The gene calls are TRBV3-1 (or the pseudogene TRBV3-2) and TRBJ2-7; D gene ambiguous. V was trimmed by 0 bases and J by 1 base, leaving 10 bases between them. In germline, CDR1 is LGHDT, CDR2 YNNKEL (reference sequence). This CDR3 has 15 residues. The CDR3, as DNA: TGTGCCAGCAGCCAAGACGTTAGTGTTTCCTACGAGCAGTACTTC. Its translation: CASSQDVSVSYEQYF.

This rearrangement joins TRBV14 to TRBJ1-2, with no clear D. The length of the CDR3 is 14 residues. The germline V gene has CDR1 SGHDN and CDR2 FVKESK. V was cut by 1 base and J by 1 base, with 7 bases left in between. The CDR3 protein is CASSQVAVNYGYTF. DNA for the CDR3: TGTGCCAGCAGCCAAGTAGCAGTTAACTATGGCTACACCTTC. Together with reference TRBV14 and TRBJ1-2, the CDR3 gives the full variable domain: EAGVTQFPSHSVIEKGQTVTLRCDPISGHDNLYWYRRVMGKEIKFLLHFVKESKQDESGMPNNRFLAERTGGTYSTLKVQPAELEDSGVYFCASSQVAVNYGYTFGSGTRLTVV.

The gene calls are TRBV4-3 and TRBJ2-2; D possibly corresponds to TRBD2 (6 bases). The CDR3 spans 14 residues. Germline V gene lookup returns CDR1 LGHNA and CDR2 YSLEER. The germline V and J ends were trimmed by 4 bases and 3 bases, with 9 bases remaining between them. This CDR3 is CASSLADYTGELFF. The CDR3 DNA reads as TGCGCCAGCAGCCTAGCGGACTACACCGGGGAGCTGTTTTTT.

The rearrangement uses TRBV30 and TRBJ2-2, with D unresolved. Deletions cut 3 bases from V and 5 bases from J, with 4 bases between. Germline V gives CDR1 GTSNPN, CDR2 SVGIG (reference sequence). The CDR3 runs 11 residues. CDR3 loop: CAWRATGELFF. The CDR3 region has the DNA TGTGCCTGGAGGGCGACCGGGGAGCTGTTTTTT.

This clone was detected a few times. J is TRBJ1-1 and V is TRBV2; D perhaps matches TRBD1 (6 bases). The CDR3 extends over 14 amino acids. Germline V gene lookup returns CDR1 SNHLY and CDR2 FYNNEI. Trimming cost V 7 bases and J 4 bases, with 16 bases left between them. The CDR3 nucleotides are TGTGCCAGCACTAACCAGGGGCTTGGCACTGAAGCTTTCTTT. This translates into CASTNQGLGTEAFF.

CDR3 amino acids: CASSLAGGPYEQYF. For the CDR3, the DNA is TGTGCCAGCAGTCTAGCGGGAGGGCCTTACGAGCAGTACTTC. The rearrangement joins TRBV6-5 to TRBJ2-7; 12 bases align to TRBD2. With 5 bases clipped from V and 4 bases from J, the junction kept 3 bases outside the gene matches. This CDR3 is 14 amino acids long. The germline gives CDR1 MNHEY, CDR2 SVGAGI.